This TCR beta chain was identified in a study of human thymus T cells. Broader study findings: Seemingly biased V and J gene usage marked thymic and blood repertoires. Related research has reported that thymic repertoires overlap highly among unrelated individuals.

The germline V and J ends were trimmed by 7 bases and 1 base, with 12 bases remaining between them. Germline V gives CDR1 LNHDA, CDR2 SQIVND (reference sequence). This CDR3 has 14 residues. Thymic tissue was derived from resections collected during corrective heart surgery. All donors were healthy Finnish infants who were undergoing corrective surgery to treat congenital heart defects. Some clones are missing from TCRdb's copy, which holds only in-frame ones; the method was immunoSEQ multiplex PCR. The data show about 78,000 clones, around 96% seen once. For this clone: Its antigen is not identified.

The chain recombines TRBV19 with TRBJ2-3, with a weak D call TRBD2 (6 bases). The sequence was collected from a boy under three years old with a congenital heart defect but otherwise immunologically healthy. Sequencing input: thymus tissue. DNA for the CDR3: TGTGCCAGTATTTTGGGGGGAGGCACAGATACGCAGTATTTT. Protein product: CASILGGGTDTQYF.